A single sample is the source of the 30 T cell receptor beta chains below, sequenced in a study of control samples from healthy donors and cancer patients. Produced via immunoSEQ multiplex PCR; TCRdb's table is partial and in-frame only. The sample lists some 110,000 clones, about four fifths seen once, with around 13% in the top ten. The sample was blood. The receptors were sampled from a woman in her forties or fifties in good health.

In its sample, this clone was seen once. V usage is TRBV9 and J usage is TRBJ2-1; no definite D call. CDR1 SGDLS and CDR2 YYNGEE come from the germline V gene. The CDR3 has 13 residues. Trimming removed 1 base at V and 0 bases at J, with 2 bases between. The CDR3 DNA reads TGTGCCAGCAGCGTACTCTCCTACAATGAGCAGTTCTTC. Amino acids: CASSVLSYNEQFF. The full variable domain, completed using reference TRBV9 and TRBJ2-1, is DSGVTQTPKHLITATGQRVTLRCSPRSGDLSVYWYQQSLDQGLQFLIQYYNGEERAKGNILERFSAQQFPDLHSELNLSSLELGDSALYFCASSVLSYNEQFFGPGTRLTVL.

The chain couples TRBV3-1 (or the pseudogene TRBV3-2) to TRBJ1-5; D not resolved. The germline gives CDR1 LGHDT, CDR2 YNNKEL (reference sequence). Trimming pared 0 bases from V and 6 bases from J, leaving 3 bases between. This CDR3 contains 12 residues. In DNA, the CDR3 is TGTGCCAGCAGCCAAGAGGGTCAGCCCCAGCATTTT. Its protein is CASSQEGQPQHF.

In its sample, this clone was seen many times. As DNA, the CDR3 is TGTGCCAGCAGTGTTTCGGGGGGCAATTCACCCCTCCACTTT. This gives the protein CASSVSGGNSPLHF. The genes are TRBV28 and TRBJ1-6; maybe TRBD1 (6 bases). Trimming removed 5 bases at V and 7 bases at J, with 12 bases between. Germline V lookup: CDR1 MDHEN, CDR2 SYDVKM. This CDR3 region has 14 residues.

About this clone: At one boundary the junction diverges from the germline segment, which might be a read error. J is TRBJ1-5 and V is TRBV19; D ambiguous. The CDR3 loop spans 13 amino acids. Germline lookup yields CDR1 LNHDA and CDR2 SQIVND (reference sequence). The CDR3 DNA sequence: TGTGCCAGTAGTAGTGGGCAGAATCAGCTCCAGCATTTT. It encodes CASSSGQNQLQHF.

This clone occurred once. The rearrangement joins TRBV5-1 to TRBJ2-2; D is possibly TRBD2 (6 bases). CDR3 length: 15 residues. V was pared by 2 bases and J by 7 bases, with 15 bases between. The germline CDR1 and CDR2 sequences are SGHRS and YFSETQ. The CDR3 loop reads CASSFRDSESGELFF. CDR3 coding DNA: TGCGCCAGCAGCTTCCGGGACTCTGAGAGCGGGGAGCTGTTTTTT.

The J gene is TRBJ2-5, the V gene TRBV7-3, with D hard to call. Germline-derived CDR1 and CDR2 are SGHTA and FQGTGA. V lost 1 base, J lost 3 bases, and 12 bases lay in between. The CDR3 is 15 residues long. The CDR3: CASSLRVGFEETQYF. CDR3 DNA: TGTGCCAGCAGCTTAAGGGTAGGGTTCGAAGAGACCCAGTACTTC.

Note on this clone: Other DNA sequences in the same sample also yield this CDR3. CDR3 in amino acids: CATSDPPPDTQYF. CDR3 sequence (DNA): TGTGCCACCAGTGATCCCCCCCCAGATACGCAGTATTTT. The chain links TRBV24-1 to TRBJ2-3; D gene ambiguous. Germline values: CDR1 KGHDR, CDR2 SFDVKD. Trimming stripped 3 bases from V and 4 bases from J, with 7 bases between. The CDR3 has 13 residues.

The V gene is TRBV2, the J gene TRBJ1-1, with TRBD1 matching 7 bases. V shed 4 bases and J 2 bases; nucleotides not matched to a gene: 7. Per germline, CDR1 SNHLY and CDR2 FYNNEI. The CDR3 runs 15 residues. CDR3 sequence: CASSGDREANTEAFF. The CDR3 DNA is TGTGCCAGCAGTGGAGACAGGGAGGCCAACACTGAAGCTTTCTTT.

This chain's CDR3 is CASSPSASSYNEQFF. The CDR3 DNA sequence: TGTGCCAGCAGCCCTAGCGCAAGCTCCTACAATGAGCAGTTCTTC. The rearrangement uses TRBV13 and TRBJ2-1, with D possibly being TRBD2 (6 bases). This CDR3 is 15 amino acids long. Germline V gene data show CDR1 as PRHDT and CDR2 as FYEKMQ (reference sequence). V lost 5 bases and J lost 0, with 11 bases in between.

This clone was recorded only once. V gene TRBV6-2 or TRBV6-3 combines with J gene TRBJ2-5; 7 bases map to TRBD1. In germline, CDR1 is MNHEY, CDR2 SVGEGT. CDR3 size: 14 residues. J was trimmed by 5 bases and V by 4 bases; bases with no gene match: 7. CDR3 sequence (DNA): TGTGCCAGCAGTTTTGACAGGGTGAGGGAGACCCAGTACTTC. Protein: CASSFDRVRETQYF.

V is TRBV4-2 and J is TRBJ2-5, with D possibly called TRBD1 or TRBD2 (6 bases each). The CDR3 length is 14 residues. Germline CDR1 is LGHNA and CDR2 is YNFKEQ. Trimming removed 3 bases from V and 7 bases from J, with 15 bases in between. The CDR3 coding sequence is TGTGCCAGCAGCCAGGAAGACAGGCGGGGGACCCAGTACTTC. Encoded protein: CASSQEDRRGTQYF.

The genes are TRBV10-3 and TRBJ2-7; a possible D gene is TRBD2 (7 bases). Per the germline V gene, CDR1 is ENHRY and CDR2 is SYGVKD. The germline V and J ends were trimmed by 3 bases and 2 bases, with 11 bases remaining between them. This CDR3 has 14 amino acids. CDR3 amino acids: CAISDGGRTYEQYF. CDR3 in DNA: TGTGCCATCAGTGACGGGGGGCGCACCTACGAGCAGTACTTC.

Only a few counts were recorded for this clone. The chain is built from TRBV15 and TRBJ2-2; D possibly corresponds to TRBD1 (6 bases). The CDR3 runs 16 residues. Trimming took 0 bases from V and 5 from J, leaving 13 bases between them. Germline CDR1 is LNHNV and CDR2 is YYDKDF (reference sequence). CDR3 amino acids: CATSRDLTGGTGELFF. In DNA form, the CDR3 reads TGTGCCACCAGCAGAGATCTGACAGGCGGAACCGGGGAGCTGTTTTTT.

The rearrangement uses TRBV9 and TRBJ2-2, with 7 bases identical to TRBD2. The junction had 4 bases not matched to a gene; V was cut back by 5 bases and J by 0 bases. Germline CDR1 SGDLS, CDR2 YYNGEE. CDR3 size: 15 residues. The CDR3 here is CASREGGTNTGELFF. The CDR3 DNA follows: TGTGCCAGCAGAGAGGGAGGGACGAACACCGGGGAGCTGTTTTTT.

The rearrangement links TRBV6-2 or TRBV6-3 to TRBJ1-2; tentative D call: TRBD1 (5 bases). The CDR3 spans 16 residues. The ends were cut back, 0 bases at V and 5 bases at J, with 16 bases in the middle. Germline values: CDR1 MNHEY, CDR2 SVGEGT. CDR3 amino acids: CASSYSTGGRGYGYTF. For the CDR3, the DNA is TGTGCCAGCAGTTACTCGACCGGGGGTCGTGGATATGGCTACACCTTC.

The chain employs TRBV2 and TRBJ2-2; tentative D call: TRBD1 (6 bases). The V and J ends lost 7 bases and 3 bases respectively, with 12 bases between them. CDR1 and CDR2 from the germline V gene are SNHLY and FYNNEI. CDR3 length: 14 residues. CDR3 loop: CASNRHRDTGELFF. The CDR3 DNA is TGTGCCAGCAATCGGCACAGGGACACCGGGGAGCTGTTTTTT.

The chain carries TRBV5-4 and TRBJ1-4, with 9 bases matching TRBD1. The CDR3 is 16 residues long. CDR1 is SGHNT and CDR2 is YYREEE in the germline V gene (reference sequence). J gave up 2 bases and V 3 bases, and 5 bases lay outside the gene matches. DNA of the CDR3: TGTGCCAGCAGCTCTGGGACAGGGTGGACTAATGAAAAACTGTTTTTT. Translation gives CASSSGTGWTNEKLFF.

The chain joins TRBV24-1 to TRBJ1-2; possibly TRBD1 for D (5 bases). Trimming shortened V by 2 bases and J by 8 bases, and 5 bases separated the two germline ends. The CDR3 covers 11 residues. CDR1 is KGHDR and CDR2 is SFDVKD in the germline V gene. The CDR3 nucleotides read TGTGCCACCAGTGATTGGGGGGGCTACACCTTC. As protein: CATSDWGGYTF.

The genes are TRBV28 and TRBJ1-5; 7 bases are shared with TRBD1. This CDR3 has 15 amino acids. Germline trimming cut 6 bases from V and 7 bases from J; bases unmatched to any gene: 12. The germline CDR1 and CDR2 sequences are MDHEN and SYDVKM. The CDR3 loop is CASSSRAGGSQPQHF. The DNA of the CDR3 is TGTGCCAGCAGCTCCCGGGCAGGGGGGTCCCAGCCCCAGCATTTT.

To note about this clone: The sample contains more than one DNA sequence encoding this CDR3. The chain carries TRBV5-4 and TRBJ2-5; the match to TRBD1 covers 7 bases. CDR1 and CDR2 (germline): SGHNT, YYREEE (reference sequence). V shed 2 bases and J 1 base; nucleotides not matched to a gene: 2. The CDR3 is made up of 14 amino acids. CDR3 sequence (DNA): TGTGCCAGCAGCTTCCGGGACAGCCAAGAGACCCAGTACTTC. It is translated as CASSFRDSQETQYF.

The rearrangement joins TRBV10-3 to TRBJ1-6; 7 bases align to TRBD1. This CDR3 has 16 residues. With 1 base clipped from V and 5 bases from J, the junction kept 5 bases outside the gene matches. The germline CDR1 and CDR2 sequences are ENHRY and SYGVKD. The CDR3 region is CAISEFSGTDNSPLHF. The DNA for the CDR3 is TGTGCCATCAGTGAGTTTTCCGGGACAGATAATTCACCCCTCCACTTT.

The chain combines TRBV4-3 with TRBJ1-1; tentative D call: TRBD1 (5 bases). Trimming took 4 bases from V and 4 from J, leaving 10 bases between them. The germline CDR1 and CDR2 sequences are LGHNA and YSLEER. The CDR3 has 13 amino acids. The CDR3 protein is CASSRGAGTEAFF. In DNA form, the CDR3 reads TGCGCCAGCAGCCGAGGGGCTGGCACTGAAGCTTTCTTT.

CDR3 DNA sequence: TGTGCCAGCAGCGTCGGGACAGGGGTGAACACTGAAGCTTTCTTT. It translates to CASSVGTGVNTEAFF. This chain uses TRBV11-3 with TRBJ1-1, with TRBD1 identical over 10 bases. The CDR3 runs 15 residues. J lost 0 bases, V lost 5 bases, and 3 bases had no gene match. Germline V lookup: CDR1 SGHNT, CDR2 YENEEA.

This sequence joins TRBV11-2 and TRBJ2-5; maybe TRBD2 (7 bases). CDR3 length equals 14 residues. The germline V and J ends were trimmed by 1 base and 8 bases, with 14 bases remaining between them. CDR1 SGHAT and CDR2 FQNNGV come from the germline V gene. CDR3 nucleotides: TGTGCCAGCAGCTTAGCTCGGGGGGCGAGTACCCAGTACTTC. Its translation: CASSLARGASTQYF.

The V and J genes are TRBV5-1 and TRBJ1-1; no firm D call. The V gene lost 0 bases and the J gene lost 1 base, with 7 bases spanning the gap. This CDR3 contains 14 residues. Germline V gene lookup returns CDR1 SGHRS and CDR2 YFSETQ. CDR3 protein: CASSLVGENTEAFF. CDR3 sequence (DNA): TGCGCCAGCAGCTTGGTCGGGGAGAACACTGAAGCTTTCTTT. The variable domain in full, with the rest retrieved from reference TRBV5-1 and TRBJ1-1, is KAGVTQTPRYLIKTRGQQVTLSCSPISGHRSVSWYQQTPGQGLQFLFEYFSETQRNKGNFPGRFSGRQFSNSRSEMNVSTLELGDSALYLCASSLVGENTEAFFGQGTRLTVV.

The count of this clone is one. This CDR3 reads CASSYSKGTGGWYNQPQHF. The CDR3 DNA reads TGTGCCAGCAGTTACTCGAAAGGGACAGGGGGTTGGTACAATCAGCCCCAGCATTTT. The chain couples TRBV6-2 or TRBV6-3 to TRBJ1-5; 11 bases are shared with TRBD1. The V and J ends lost 0 bases and 3 bases, in that order; junction bases with no gene match: 10. Germline V lookup: CDR1 MNHEY, CDR2 SVGEGT. The CDR3 is made up of 19 amino acids.

This sequence joins TRBV5-1 and TRBJ2-5; 7 positions match TRBD2. The CDR3 consists of 16 residues. Trimming removed 4 bases from V and 1 base from J; junction bases left unmatched: 10. CDR1 is SGHRS, CDR2 YFSETQ, per germline. CDR3 coding DNA: TGCGCCAGCAGCATAGCGGGCCAGGGCCCCCAAGAGACCCAGTACTTC. It encodes CASSIAGQGPQETQYF.

This chain joins TRBV7-9 and TRBJ2-5; perhaps TRBD1 as D (6 bases). This CDR3 has 18 amino acids. The ends were cut back, 3 bases at V and 5 bases at J, with 25 bases in the middle. Germline V gene data show CDR1 as SEHNR and CDR2 as FQNEAQ (reference sequence). This CDR3 reads CASSFPKTGNLVVETQYF. The CDR3, as DNA: TGTGCCAGCAGCTTTCCAAAAACAGGGAATTTAGTGGTGGAGACCCAGTACTTC.

V gene TRBV7-2 combines with J gene TRBJ1-1; possible D gene TRBD1, 5 bases. Germline loops: CDR1 SGHTA, CDR2 FQGNSA. This CDR3 comprises 14 residues. Trimming took 5 bases from V and 0 from J, leaving 10 bases between them. The CDR3 DNA reads as TGTGCCAGCAGCCCGGGACGGGTGAACACTGAAGCTTTCTTT. Its protein product is CASSPGRVNTEAFF. Together with reference TRBV7-2 and TRBJ1-1, the CDR3 gives the full variable domain: GAGVSQSPSNKVTEKGKDVELRCDPISGHTALYWYRQSLGQGLEFLIYFQGNSAPDKSGLPSDRFSAERTGGSVSTLTIQRTQQEDSAVYLCASSPGRVNTEAFFGQGTRLTVV.

This clone was found a few times. The chain carries TRBV11-3 and TRBJ2-7; TRBD1 matches 9 bases. CDR1 SGHNT and CDR2 YENEEA come from the germline V gene. The CDR3 totals 13 residues. Unmatched junction bases numbered 2, after V lost 5 bases and J lost 3 bases. The CDR3 DNA is TGTGCCAGCAGCCCGACAGGGGGCTACGAGCAGTACTTC. Translation: CASSPTGGYEQYF. Full variable domain (remainder filled in from reference TRBV11-3 and TRBJ2-7): EAGVVQSPRYKIIEKKQPVAFWCNPISGHNTLYWYLQNLGQGPELLIRYENEEAVDDSQLPKDRFSAERLKGVDSTLKIQPAELGDSAVYLCASSPTGGYEQYFGPGTRLTVT.